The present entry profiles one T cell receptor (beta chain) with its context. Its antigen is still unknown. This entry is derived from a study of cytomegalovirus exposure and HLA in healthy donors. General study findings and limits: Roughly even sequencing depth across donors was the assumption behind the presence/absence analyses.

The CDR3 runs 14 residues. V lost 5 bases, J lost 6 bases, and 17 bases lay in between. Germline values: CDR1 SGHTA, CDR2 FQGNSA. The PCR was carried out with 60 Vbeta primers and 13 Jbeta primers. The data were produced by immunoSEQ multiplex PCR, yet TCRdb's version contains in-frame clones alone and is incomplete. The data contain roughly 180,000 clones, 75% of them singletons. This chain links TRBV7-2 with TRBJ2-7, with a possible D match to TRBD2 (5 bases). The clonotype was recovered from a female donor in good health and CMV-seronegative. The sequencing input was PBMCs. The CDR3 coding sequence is TGTGCCAGCAGCCCGGACGCTAGCACCGCCGAGCAGTACTTC. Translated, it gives CASSPDASTAEQYF.